Sequencing of this T cell receptor beta chain was carried out in a study of blood T cell repertoires in COVID-19. Study details: PBMCs, B-cell-depleted T cells, or T cells were the source of the cDNA or gDNA that made up the material.

In germline, CDR1 is GTSNPN, CDR2 SVGIG (reference sequence). This CDR3 is built from 15 residues. V lost 0 bases and J lost 4; bases outside the gene matches: 2. Measured with immunoSEQ multiplex PCR; TCRdb has only the in-frame clones, and not every one. The data hold about 140,000 clones, with 88% observed a single time. The receptor's source is a woman aged 55-69 years with acute or convalescent COVID-19. The chain links TRBV30 to TRBJ1-4, with TRBD1 identical over 10 bases. The sequenced material came from peripheral blood. CDR3 region: CAWSVGQGVNEKLFF. CDR3 DNA: TGTGCCTGGAGTGTCGGACAGGGGGTTAATGAAAAACTGTTTTTT.